The clone carrying this TCR beta chain was detected ten times or more. The antigen remains unidentified. These data come from a study of T-cell reconstitution after alpha-beta-depleted transplantation in children. The study, taken as a whole, reports: Surviving recipient T cells and thymic progenitors accounted for the high day-60 TCRbeta diversity observed in some patients. Where alpha-beta T cells came from about two months after transplant was reportedly several hundred expanded graft clones. One year after transplant, T-cell counts and diversity came mostly from newly produced T cells.

CDR3 length equals 14 residues. In germline, CDR1 is LGHDT, CDR2 YNNKEL (reference sequence). The V and J ends lost 3 bases and 6 bases, in that order; junction bases with no gene match: 4. Unique molecular identifiers were built into the TCRbeta library. A single record per CDR3 protein comes from TCRdb applying MiXCR to the PCR reads. The table lists hundreds of thousands of distinct CDR3 sequences, 11% of them singletons. The TCR was taken from a child under two years old with acute myeloid leukemia, due to receive a stem cell transplant. The chain uses TRBV3-1 and TRBJ2-1; TRBD2 matches 8 bases. The source was PBMCs, collected before TCRalphabeta/CD19-depleted stem cell transplant. CDR3 nucleotides: TGTGCCAGCAGCCAGACTAGCGTCCCCAATGAGCAGTTCTTC. It is translated as CASSQTSVPNEQFF.